The 5 T cell receptor beta chains in this list originate from one sample, sequenced in a study of blood T cell repertoires in COVID-19. Measured with immunoSEQ multiplex PCR; TCRdb has only the in-frame clones, and not every one. This table has about 160,000 clones, 87% appearing once. Sequencing was carried out using peripheral blood. Receptors originate from a woman aged 60-75 years who had recovered from COVID-19.

This clone turned up a few times. This chain uses TRBV5-6 with TRBJ1-5; 7 bases align to TRBD1. V trimming: 0 bases; J trimming: 6 bases; junction bases outside the gene matches: 3. Germline CDR1 SGHDT, CDR2 YYEEEE. There are 14 residues in the CDR3. CDR3 nucleotides: TGTGCCAGCAGCTTGGAAAGGGGGCGTCAGCCCCAGCATTTT. This translates into CASSLERGRQPQHF.

The CDR3 DNA sequence: TGTGCCAGCAGCTCCGGGGTAACCTCCTTGGAGCAGTTCTTC. It translates to CASSSGVTSLEQFF. The chain carries TRBV11-3 and TRBJ2-1, with D perhaps matching TRBD2 (5 bases). Germline loops: CDR1 SGHNT, CDR2 YENEEA. The CDR3 is 14 residues long. V was trimmed by 4 bases and J by 10 bases, leaving 17 bases between them.

The chain's CDR3 is CASSRQEAYTF. The DNA of the CDR3 is TGTGCCAGCAGTCGACAGGAAGCCTACACCTTC. V gene TRBV2 combines with J gene TRBJ1-2, with D perhaps matching TRBD1 (6 bases). Trimming pared 5 bases from V and 10 bases from J, leaving 11 bases between. The CDR3 is 11 amino acids. CDR1 is SNHLY and CDR2 is FYNNEI in the germline V gene.

V is TRBV9 and J is TRBJ2-2; no reliable D call. CDR1 SGDLS and CDR2 YYNGEE come from the germline V gene. V lost 0 bases, J lost 3 bases, and 6 bases lay in between. This CDR3 has 14 residues. The DNA of the CDR3 is TGTGCCAGCAGCGTAGTTTCTCACACCGGGGAGCTGTTTTTT. Its protein product is CASSVVSHTGELFF.

The V and J genes are TRBV2 and TRBJ2-2; maybe TRBD2 (6 bases). This CDR3 spans 15 amino acids. Germline values: CDR1 SNHLY, CDR2 FYNNEI. The germline V and J ends were trimmed by 5 bases and 3 bases, with 13 bases remaining between them. CDR3 residues: CASSRLESDTGELFF. Written as DNA, the CDR3 is TGTGCCAGCAGTCGACTAGAATCCGACACCGGGGAGCTGTTTTTT.